A selection of T cell receptor beta chains follows, all from one sample in a study of tumor and adjacent non-tumor tissue in lung cancer. TCRdb re-called the multiplex PCR reads through MiXCR, storing one row per CDR3 protein. The sample yields around 99,000 distinct CDR3 sequences, under 65% seen once. The sample comprised distant non-tumor lung tissue. The source is a man aged 55 to 69 with non-small cell lung cancer. CDR3s include the opening cysteine and the closing phenylalanine or tryptophan. D genes are given only for firm matches. Clone size, where shown, is once, few, many, or a class for clones that have expanded.

>NA|many|TRBV12-3/TRBV12-4|TRBJ1-5
CASSLDRYQPQHF
TGTGCCAGCAGTTTAGACCGCTATCAGCCCCAGCATTTT
>NA|many|TRBV6-2/TRBV6-3|TRBJ2-7
CASSGFIGPTYEQYF
TGTGCCAGCAGTGGCTTCATCGGGCCGACCTACGAGCAGTACTTC
>NA|NA|TRBV12-3/TRBV12-4|TRBJ1-2
CARSQDSQGYAF
TGTGCCAGGAGTCAAGACAGTCAGGGCTACGCCTTC
>TRBD1|NA|TRBV7-2|TRBJ1-1
CASSMRDRDTEAFF
TGTGCCAGCAGCATGCGGGACAGGGACACTGAAGCTTTCTTT
>TRBD1|NA|TRBV6-5|TRBJ1-1
CASRMGGGRGPWVPYGTEAFF
TGTGCCAGTAGAATGGGGGGGGGCAGGGGGCCATGGGTCCCATACGGGACTGAAGCTTTCTTT
>NA|NA|TRBV10-3|TRBJ2-1
CAIRGTGNVEQFF
TGTGCCATCAGAGGGACGGGGAACGTTGAGCAGTTCTTC
>NA|once|TRBV29-1|TRBJ2-3
CSVVGAGGLRITDTQYF
TGCAGCGTTGTAGGGGCTGGCGGGTTAAGAATCACAGATACGCAGTATTTT
>NA|many|TRBV6-1|TRBJ2-7
CASTGVAYEQYF
TGTGCCAGCACAGGGGTGGCCTACGAGCAGTACTTC
>NA|NA|TRBV30|TRBJ1-5
CAWSADPNQPQHF
TGTGCCTGGAGTGCAGACCCGAATCAGCCCCAGCATTTT
>NA|once|TRBV11-3|TRBJ2-7
CASSFGAPPGQTYEQYF
TGTGCCAGCAGCTTTGGGGCCCCTCCCGGACAAACTTACGAGCAGTACTTC
>NA|NA|TRBV6-2/TRBV6-3|TRBJ1-2
CANSVGHGNTF
NA
>TRBD1|NA|TRBV4-2|TRBJ2-2
CASSQAGTGVTGELFF
TGTGCCAGCAGCCAGGCCGGGACAGGGGTGACCGGGGAGCTGTTTTTT
>TRBD1|once|TRBV9|TRBJ2-3
CASSTHDRAPTDTQYF
TGTGCCAGCAGCACCCACGACAGGGCCCCCACAGATACGCAGTATTTT
>TRBD1|NA|TRBV29-1|TRBJ1-4
CSVGTGTNERLFF
TGCAGCGTTGGGACAGGAACTAATGAAAGGCTGTTTTTT
>TRBD1|many|TRBV6-5|TRBJ1-5
CASSRETGGQPQHF
TGTGCCAGCAGTCGCGAAACAGGGGGCCAGCCCCAGCATTTT
>NA|NA|TRBV5-5|TRBJ2-1
CASGCTGQQHNEQFF
TGTGCCAGCGGCTGCACTGGACAGCAACATAATGAGCAGTTCTTC
>NA|NA|TRBV11-3|TRBJ2-7
CASSSGALPGQTYEQYF
TGTGCCAGTAGCTCTGGGGCCCTTCCCGGACAGACTTACGAGCAGTACTTC
>TRBD2|NA|TRBV6-1|TRBJ2-6
CASNEAPPLAGGTPGASVLTF
TGTGCCAGCAATGAAGCCCCCCCCTTAGCGGGGGGGACCCCTGGGGCCAGCGTCCTGACTTTC
>NA|NA|TRBV4-1|TRBJ1-5
CANSQDEARSQPQHF
TGCGCCAACAGCCAAGATGAGGCGAGGAGTCAGCCCCAGCATTTT
>NA|NA|TRBV4-1|TRBJ2-7
CASSQEPAGNWEQYF
TGCGCCAGCAGCCAAGAACCGGCTGGAAACTGGGAGCAGTACTTC